These 20 T cell receptor beta chains came from one sample sequenced in a study of identical twins. Via MiXCR, TCRdb re-called the 5' RACE reads, giving one row per CDR3 protein. The sample consists of approximately 280,000 distinct CDR3 sequences, more than 6.5% of them appearing once. This same sample was also taken into another study, of yellow fever vaccine responses in identical twins.

What was sequenced was memory (CD45RO+) T cells sorted from blood. The receptors stem from a woman between 18 and 29 years old in good health.

This clonotype was seen repeatedly, ten times or more. V usage is TRBV12-3 or TRBV12-4 and J usage is TRBJ2-1; TRBD2 aligns across 9 bases. With 6 bases clipped from V and 9 bases from J, the junction kept 21 bases outside the gene matches. CDR3 length equals 18 residues. CDR3 DNA: TGTGCCAGCAGCAAACCGGGACTAGCTCGTGGGAGGAGTGGTGAGCAGTTCTTC. It specifies CASSKPGLARGRSGEQFF.

In this sample, this clonotype turned up many times. The V and J genes are TRBV11-2 and TRBJ2-7, with 10 bases lining up with TRBD2. This CDR3 has 15 residues. With V trimmed by 3 bases and J by 4 bases, 6 bases remained unmatched. Per germline, CDR1 SGHAT and CDR2 FQNNGV. The DNA for the CDR3 is TGTGCCAGCAGCTTTATAACTAGCGGGATTTACGAGCAGTACTTC. Amino acid sequence: CASSFITSGIYEQYF.

This clonotype has at least ten counts. The chain carries TRBV20-1 and TRBJ1-4; D is possibly TRBD1 (6 bases). CDR3 length: 14 residues. In germline, CDR1 is DFQATT, CDR2 SNEGSKA (reference sequence). V was clipped by 5 bases and J by 6 bases, with 16 bases between them. The CDR3 DNA reads as TGCAGTGCTCCCGGAGGGGGGGCCTATGAAAAACTGTTTTTT. This encodes CSAPGGGAYEKLFF.

This clonotype was counted a few times. The chain combines TRBV6-5 with TRBJ1-1; no definite D call. Trimming removed 4 bases from V and 4 bases from J, with 19 bases in between. Germline V gene lookup returns CDR1 MNHEY and CDR2 SVGAGI. The CDR3 covers 16 residues. The CDR3 protein is CASSSAVGSTGTEAFF. Here the CDR3 DNA reads TGTGCCAGCAGTTCCGCCGTGGGGAGCACGGGCACTGAAGCTTTCTTT.

This clonotype was counted many times. The V and J genes are TRBV28 and TRBJ2-5, with 7 bases lining up with TRBD2. Germline V gene data show CDR1 as MDHEN and CDR2 as SYDVKM. The V gene end was trimmed by 6 bases and the J gene end by 5 bases; junction bases not matched to a gene: 6. The CDR3 loop spans 13 amino acids. The CDR3 DNA reads as TGTGCCAGCAGCTGGGGGGGAATGGAGACCCAGTACTTC. This encodes CASSWGGMETQYF.

In its sample, this clonotype was seen many times. The chain couples TRBV12-3 or TRBV12-4 to TRBJ2-3; no clear D. Trimming removed 10 bases from V and 1 base from J, with 12 bases in between. The CDR3 is 13 amino acids. The DNA of the CDR3 is TGTGCCACCAGCCCCCCAGGCACAGATACGCAGTATTTT. Amino acid sequence: CATSPPGTDTQYF.

This clonotype was seen a few times. The rearrangement uses TRBV12-3 or TRBV12-4 and TRBJ2-1; maybe TRBD2 (5 bases). This CDR3 has 12 residues. The ends were cut back, 10 bases at V and 10 bases at J, with 17 bases in the middle. CDR3 protein: CAIQTGRGEQFF. The CDR3 bases are TGTGCCATCCAGACGGGTCGAGGGGAGCAGTTCTTC.

This clonotype was observed a handful of times. This rearrangement joins TRBV27 to TRBJ1-6; no definite D call. CDR1 and CDR2 (germline): MNHEY, SMNVEV (reference sequence). Trimming took 3 bases from V and 10 from J, leaving 19 bases between them. This CDR3 is built from 16 residues. The CDR3 sequence is CASSFTAAWAGSPLHF. For the CDR3, the DNA is TGTGCCAGCAGTTTCACCGCGGCCTGGGCAGGATCACCCCTCCACTTT.

This clonotype was seen only a few times. At one end the junction does not follow the germline gene, possibly because of a read error. This chain joins TRBV6-2 or TRBV6-3 and TRBJ1-1; D unresolved. From germline, CDR1 is MNHEY and CDR2 SVGEGT. The CDR3 loop spans 14 amino acids. As DNA, the CDR3 is TGTGCCAGCACCAAAGGGTCCGGTATCCCCACCTGCTACTTT. Protein: CASTKGSGIPTCYF.

The chain employs TRBV4-2 and TRBJ2-3; 10 bases are shared with TRBD2. V shed 4 bases and J 1 base; nucleotides not matched to a gene: 17. The CDR3 spans 20 residues. CDR1 is LGHNA, CDR2 YNFKEQ, per germline. CDR3 bases: TGTGCCAGCAGCCCCCCGGCTAGCGGGGGACCCGCGGAGGGCACAGATACGCAGTATTTT. This translates into CASSPPASGGPAEGTDTQYF.

This clonotype was found many times. The DNA for the CDR3 is TGTGCCAGCAGCCAAGGCGGTAGCGGCCAAGAGACCCAGTACTTC. This encodes CASSQGGSGQETQYF. The V and J genes are TRBV3-1 and TRBJ2-5; D perhaps matches TRBD2 (6 bases). Germline CDR1 is LGHDT and CDR2 is YNNKEL (reference sequence). This CDR3 spans 15 amino acids. V was shortened by 1 base and J by 1 base, with 10 bases between the two germline ends.

This clonotype appeared a single time. This chain joins TRBV27 and TRBJ2-1, with a possible D match to TRBD2 (5 bases). CDR3 length equals 14 residues. CDR1 is MNHEY, CDR2 SMNVEV, per germline (reference sequence). Trimming pared 5 bases from V and 2 bases from J, leaving 10 bases between. The CDR3: CASSRTVAYNEQFF. The DNA of the CDR3 is TGTGCCAGCAGTCGGACTGTAGCCTACAATGAGCAGTTCTTC.

Many counts were recorded for this clonotype. The chain links TRBV28 to TRBJ2-3, with a tentative D call TRBD2 (5 bases). The CDR3 is 13 amino acids. The germline gives CDR1 MDHEN, CDR2 SYDVKM. V dropped 5 bases and J dropped 1 base, with 7 bases sitting between them. CDR3 residues: CASSPGGTDTQYF. The CDR3 DNA is TGTGCCAGCAGTCCCGGGGGCACAGATACGCAGTATTTT.

This clonotype was seen a few times. CDR3 residues: CASSPNLGEAQYF. The CDR3 DNA reads TGTGCCAGCAGCCCCAACTTGGGGGAGGCGCAGTATTTT. This chain connects TRBV9 to TRBJ2-3; D may be TRBD2 (6 bases). CDR1 is SGDLS, CDR2 YYNGEE, per germline. There are 13 residues in the CDR3. Deletions cut 4 bases from V and 10 bases from J, with 16 bases between. Combining the CDR3 with reference TRBV9 and TRBJ2-3 gives the whole variable domain DSGVTQTPKHLITATGQRVTLRCSPRSGDLSVYWYQQSLDQGLQFLIQYYNGEERAKGNILERFSAQQFPDLHSELNLSSLELGDSALYFCASSPNLGEAQYFGPGTRLTVL.

Many counts were recorded for this clonotype. The chain combines TRBV24-1 with TRBJ2-5; no reliable D call. Germline assignment: CDR1 KGHDR and CDR2 SFDVKD. The CDR3 has 12 amino acids. Trimming stripped 4 bases from V and 5 bases from J, with 7 bases between. Here the CDR3 reads CATSEGWETQYF. The CDR3 DNA is TGTGCCACCAGTGAGGGGTGGGAGACCCAGTACTTC.

The sample holds many counts of this clonotype. The rearrangement links TRBV7-9 to TRBJ2-5; 13 positions match TRBD2. The V gene's germline CDR1 is SEHNR and CDR2 FQNEAQ (reference sequence). The CDR3 spans 15 residues. The V segment lost 5 bases and the J segment 5 bases; nucleotides outside the gene matches: 5. DNA for the CDR3: TGTGCCAGCAGCCTAAGGACTAGCGGGAGCGAGACCCAGTACTTC. This encodes CASSLRTSGSETQYF.

This clonotype was picked up a small number of times. CDR3 sequence reads: CASSQNAGGEGSPLHF. The CDR3 nucleotides read TGCGCCAGCAGCCAAAATGCAGGGGGCGAAGGTTCACCCCTCCACTTT. This rearrangement joins TRBV5-1 to TRBJ1-6; TRBD1 aligns across 8 bases. The CDR3 length is 16 residues. The V segment lost 4 bases and the J segment 9 bases; nucleotides outside the gene matches: 12. The germline V gene has CDR1 SGHRS and CDR2 YFSETQ.

This clonotype has just a few counts. This chain joins TRBV11-2 and TRBJ1-5; D gene uncertain. Deletions cut 1 base from V and 7 bases from J, with 8 bases between. The germline V gene has CDR1 SGHAT and CDR2 FQNNGV. The CDR3 spans 13 residues. CDR3 residues: CASSLGGWQPQHF. The CDR3, as DNA: TGTGCCAGCAGCTTAGGGGGTTGGCAGCCCCAGCATTTT.

This clonotype was seen only a few times. CDR3 sequence (DNA): TGTGCCAGCAGTCGAGGGGGCGTATACACTGAAGCTTTCTTT. This translates into CASSRGGVYTEAFF. The rearrangement uses TRBV2 and TRBJ1-1, with TRBD1 matching 7 bases. CDR1 and CDR2 from the germline V gene are SNHLY and FYNNEI. The V gene end was trimmed by 5 bases and the J gene end by 3 bases; junction bases not matched to a gene: 6. This CDR3 contains 14 residues.

This clonotype occurred many times. The chain employs TRBV10-2 and TRBJ2-1, with 9 nucleotides matching TRBD2. This CDR3 region has 14 residues. With 6 bases clipped from V and 4 bases from J, the junction kept 4 bases outside the gene matches. Germline V lookup: CDR1 WSHSY, CDR2 SAAADI. CDR3 protein: CASRRLAGYNEQFF. The CDR3 region has the DNA TGCGCCAGCAGACGTCTAGCGGGGTACAATGAGCAGTTCTTC.